The present TCR beta chain was sequenced within a study of cytomegalovirus exposure and HLA in healthy donors. The study's findings and limits: TCR beta sequences reportedly predicted most subjects' HLA-A and HLA-B alleles accurately. One cluster of highly shared sequence variants probably arose as a sequencing artifact. Researchers counted 164 TCR beta chains as cytomegalovirus-associated. Association with HLA alleles at 0.05 false discovery rate was found for 16,951 TCR beta sequences in a later analysis.

V lost 0 bases and J 0 bases, leaving 9 bases between the germline ends. CDR3 length: 15 amino acids. Germline V gene lookup returns CDR1 GTSNPN and CDR2 SVGIG (reference sequence). With respect to this clone: What it recognizes is unknown.

PCR employed 60 Vbeta and 13 Jbeta primers. The protocol was immunoSEQ multiplex PCR, while the TCRdb copy is restricted to in-frame clones and leaves out a portion. Of roughly 190,000 clones in the sample, roughly 80% were seen once. This clonotype was sampled from a woman aged 18-29 years in good health and CMV-seronegative. The sequenced sample consisted of PBMCs. V and J are TRBV30 and TRBJ2-1; tentative D call: TRBD2 (5 bases). The CDR3 protein is CAWSVDDYSYNEQFF. CDR3 coding DNA: TGTGCCTGGAGTGTGGACGACTACTCCTACAATGAGCAGTTCTTC.